This note documents a single T cell receptor (beta chain) sequence. What it binds is not known. Naivety among CD8 cells was defined by CD45RO negativity and positive CCR7 selection, thereby excluding terminally differentiated effector memory CD45RA+ cells. The data were obtained in a study of shared clonotypes between healthy human individuals. Study observations and caveats: The sharing of about 5% of naive CD4 clonotypes was seen across a handful of donors.

TCRdb keeps only in-frame clones here, not all; method: immunoSEQ multiplex PCR. The table records about 1.9 million clones, 85% to 95% of them present only once. V dropped 3 bases and J dropped 0; count of bases not matched to a gene: 1. Germline V CDR1 and CDR2: KGHSH, LQKENI. This CDR3 is built from 15 residues. The sequence came from a man between 18 and 29 years old in good health. Some clones in this sample may be carry-over from other donors' samples. The sequenced material came from naive CD8+ T cells from PBMCs. The chain uses TRBV18 and TRBJ2-7; 11 nucleotides agree with TRBD2. CDR3 loop: CASSPTSGNSYEQYF. CDR3 bases: TGTGCCAGCTCACCGACTAGCGGGAACTCCTACGAGCAGTACTTC.